These T cell receptor beta chains were read from a single sample in a study of T cells after yellow fever vaccination. TCRdb fed the 5' RACE reads into MiXCR, producing one record per CDR3 protein. Of 300,000 to 400,000 distinct CDR3 sequences in the sample, roughly 6.1% were seen once. The sequencing here drew on PBMCs, taken 5 days after the yellow fever booster vaccination. The receptor source for this set is a man aged 25 to 40 who received the YFV17D yellow fever vaccine. Both conserved end residues are part of each CDR3. Fields, in order: V gene, J gene, clone size, D gene, CDR3 DNA, CDR3 protein. The D gene is left open where the match is weak. Clone size is stated in some rows and not others, as once, few, many or a class when expanded.

TRBV28	TRBJ2-7	many	TRBD1	TGTGCCAGCAGTTTTGAGAGGGGGACAGGCGGCTACGAGCAGTACTTC	CASSFERGTGGYEQYF
TRBV5-1	TRBJ2-5	many	-	TGCGCCAGCAGCCGCCTCCAAGAGACCCAGTACTTC	CASSRLQETQYF
TRBV12-3/TRBV12-4	TRBJ2-7	-	TRBD2	TGTGCCAGCAGTTGGGTCCGAGCGGGGAGCTCCTACGAGCAGTACTTC	CASSWVRAGSSYEQYF
TRBV15	TRBJ1-2	-	-	TGTGCCACCAGCGTTCGGGGGGCCGCACCCGGCTACACCTTC	CATSVRGAAPGYTF
TRBV29-1	TRBJ2-7	few	TRBD2	TGCAGCGTTTGGGCTAGCGGGATCTCCTACGAGCAGTACTTC	CSVWASGISYEQYF
TRBV29-1	TRBJ2-1	-	-	TGCAGCGTTGCCGGGCCGGGGACCTACAATGAGCAGTTCTTC	CSVAGPGTYNEQFF
TRBV5-6	TRBJ2-1	few	-	TGTGCCAGCAGCTTGGTAGGGTTGCCCAACAATGAGCAGTTCTTC	CASSLVGLPNNEQFF
TRBV7-2	TRBJ2-7	few	TRBD2	TGTGCCAGCAGCATTTCCTATACTAGCGCCGAGCAGTACTTC	CASSISYTSAEQYF
TRBV6-5	TRBJ2-7	many	-	TGTGCCAGCAGTTCCTCGTGGTCCTACGAGCAGTACTTC	CASSSSWSYEQYF
TRBV28	TRBJ1-4	many	-	TGTGCCAGCAGAACAGCCGGGAGAAAACTGTTTTTT	CASRTAGRKLFF
TRBV7-6	TRBJ2-5	few	TRBD2	TGTGCCAGCAGCGTGGGACTAGTGGAGACCCAGTACTTC	CASSVGLVETQYF
TRBV7-3	TRBJ1-2	-	TRBD1	TGTGCCAGCAGCGCGGGGACCGCATTCCCAGGACAGGATGGCTACACCTTC	CASSAGTAFPGQDGYTF
TRBV30	TRBJ2-1	few	TRBD1	TGTGCCTGGAGTCCGCTGGGGGACAGGGCCTACAATGAGCAGTTCTTC	CAWSPLGDRAYNEQFF
TRBV29-1	TRBJ1-2	many	-	TGCAGCGTTGAAGTTCTCTCTGGCTACACCTTC	CSVEVLSGYTF
TRBV6-5	TRBJ2-3	few	TRBD2	TGTGCCAGCAGCGACGGGACTAGTCCGCAGTATTTT	CASSDGTSPQYF
TRBV9	TRBJ2-2	many	-	TGTGCCAGCAGCGTAGAGGGTTGGTGGAACACCGGGGAGCTGTTTTTT	CASSVEGWWNTGELFF
TRBV12-5	TRBJ2-5	few	TRBD2	TGTGCTAGTGGTTTGGGGACTAGCGGGCTGCAAGAGACCCAGTACTTC	CASGLGTSGLQETQYF
TRBV6-5	TRBJ2-7	few	TRBD1	TGTGCCAGCAGTTACTCAGGGGGCGCTCCCTACGAGCAGTACTTC	CASSYSGGAPYEQYF
TRBV20-1	TRBJ2-5	many	-	TGCAGTGCTAGAGCGGACAGTTCAGAGACCCAGTACTTC	CSARADSSETQYF
TRBV9	TRBJ2-1	few	-	TGTGCCAGCAGCGCGCGGGCAGTCTCTGAGCAGTTCTTC	CASSARAVSEQFF
TRBV25-1	TRBJ2-1	many	-	TGTGCCACGCGGATGGACCTAGGGGTAACCGCCTACAATGAGCAGTTCTTC	CATRMDLGVTAYNEQFF
TRBV7-2	TRBJ2-7	many	-	TGTGCCAGCAGCTCTGCGGGGTTTCGGTACGAGCAGTACTTC	CASSSAGFRYEQYF
TRBV9	TRBJ2-1	-	TRBD2	TGTGCCAGCAGCGTCCTAGCGGGATCCTACAATGAGCAGTTCTTC	CASSVLAGSYNEQFF
TRBV27	TRBJ2-3	-	-	TGTGCCAGCAGTTCCCCCGGGCCCCCGAGGACAGATACGCAGTATTTT	CASSSPGPPRTDTQYF
TRBV5-4	TRBJ2-1	-	TRBD2	TGTGCCAGCAGCCCGGGACTAGCGGGAGAAGGTCGGTTCTTC	CASSPGLAGEGRFF
TRBV20-1	TRBJ2-5	-	TRBD1	TGCAGTGCCGACAGGGGGCCCGCGGAGACCCAGTACTTC	CSADRGPAETQYF
TRBV7-2	TRBJ2-2	many	TRBD1	TGTGCCAGCAGCGGAGACAGGGTTCGGTCCGGGGAGCTGTTTTTT	CASSGDRVRSGELFF
TRBV2	TRBJ2-1	many	-	TGTGCCAGCAGTGAAGCCAGCTCCTACAATGAGCAGTTCTTC	CASSEASSYNEQFF
TRBV20-1	TRBJ2-1	few	-	TGCAGGGCCGGGACTTACAATGAGCAGTTCTTC	CRAGTYNEQFF
TRBV27	TRBJ2-3	few	TRBD2	TGTGCCAGCAGACCGCCCCGCGGGGCGGGAGCCGGAGATACGCAGTATTTT	CASRPPRGAGAGDTQYF
TRBV5-5	TRBJ1-4	many	-	TGTGCCAGCAGCTTGGGCCAGGGTCATGAAAAACTGTTTTTT	CASSLGQGHEKLFF
TRBV5-1	TRBJ2-4	few	TRBD1	TGCGCCAGCAGCCCGGGGCTGAGGGGGCCCAAAAACATTCAGTACTTC	CASSPGLRGPKNIQYF
TRBV5-6	TRBJ2-7	many	TRBD2	TGTGCCAGCAGCGTGGGACTAGCGGAAGAGCAGTACTTC	CASSVGLAEEQYF
TRBV12-3/TRBV12-4	TRBJ2-1	few	-	TGTGCCAGCAGTTTGGTTCAGGGCCCGGTGTTCGATGAGCAGTTCTTC	CASSLVQGPVFDEQFF
TRBV7-2	TRBJ2-1	few	-	TGTGCCAGCAGCGCCCGAGGGGGGGGCGGGGGCAATGAGCAGTTCTTC	CASSARGGGGGNEQFF
TRBV12-3/TRBV12-4	TRBJ2-7	few	-	TGTGCCAGCAGTTCCACAGGGGGGGTTCCCTACGAGCAGTACTTC	CASSSTGGVPYEQYF
TRBV15	TRBJ2-5	-	-	TGTGCCAACGGGCTCCGGGAGCGGGAGACCCAGTACTTC	CANGLRERETQYF
TRBV5-1	TRBJ2-3	many	TRBD1	TGCGCCAGCCGGACAGGGGGCGCATCGGGAACAGATACGCAGTATTTT	CASRTGGASGTDTQYF
TRBV4-1	TRBJ2-1	once	TRBD1	TGCGCCAGCAGCCAAATTAGACAGGGTGGTCACAATGAGCAGTTCTTC	CASSQIRQGGHNEQFF
TRBV12-3/TRBV12-4	TRBJ2-1	many	-	TGTGCCAGCAGTGGGGGGTCCTACAATGAGCAGTTCTTC	CASSGGSYNEQFF
TRBV12-3/TRBV12-4	TRBJ2-7	-	TRBD1	TGTGCCAGCAGCCTCACCGGGACAGGGGTACACGAGCAGTACTTC	CASSLTGTGVHEQYF
TRBV28	TRBJ2-7	many	TRBD1	TGTGCCAGCAGTTCGTGGGACAGAACCTACGAGCAGTACTTC	CASSSWDRTYEQYF
TRBV18	TRBJ2-3	-	-	TGTGCCAGCTCATATCGCGGAGGAGATACGCAGTATTTT	CASSYRGGDTQYF
TRBV7-2	TRBJ2-3	-	-	TGTGCCAGCAGCTTATCATGGGGGGCCGTGGATACGCAGTATTTT	CASSLSWGAVDTQYF
TRBV7-6	TRBJ1-4	many	TRBD1	TGTGCCAGCACCCTAGGCCCAGGGGGCAATGAAAAACTGTTTTTT	CASTLGPGGNEKLFF
TRBV20-1	TRBJ2-7	many	-	TGCAGTGCTACTAAGCAGAAACCCGCCGAGCAGTACTTC	CSATKQKPAEQYF
TRBV5-1	TRBJ1-4	few	TRBD1	TGCGCCAGCAGCTTGTCCGGGACAGGGGGAGAAAAACTGTTTTTT	CASSLSGTGGEKLFF
TRBV20-1	TRBJ2-1	many	-	TGCAGTGCTAGCCCGGTGGGCGGTGAGCAGTTCTTC	CSASPVGGEQFF
TRBV5-1	TRBJ2-2	many	-	TGCGCCAGCAGCTTACTAGCACAAAACACCGGGGAGCTGTTTTTT	CASSLLAQNTGELFF
TRBV5-1	TRBJ2-7	many	TRBD1	TGCGCCAGCAGCTGGGGACAGGGGGCCTACGAGCAGTACTTC	CASSWGQGAYEQYF
TRBV18	TRBJ1-4	many	-	TGTGCCAGCTCACCAGGGACCGGAGGGGAAAAACTGTTTTTT	CASSPGTGGEKLFF
TRBV9	TRBJ2-7	-	TRBD1	TGTGCCAGCAGCGTAGGGTCACAGGGGCCCTACGAGCAGTACTTC	CASSVGSQGPYEQYF
TRBV6-5	TRBJ1-1	few	-	TGTGCCAGCAGTTACGTTTCGGAGAACACTGAAGCTTTCTTT	CASSYVSENTEAFF
TRBV6-2/TRBV6-3	TRBJ2-7	-	-	TGTGCCAGCAGTTACGGATTTTCCGAGCAGTACTTC	CASSYGFSEQYF